One sample yielded the 2 T cell receptor beta chains listed below, sequenced in a study of identical twins. TCRdb called the 5' RACE reads again in MiXCR, with one record for every CDR3 protein. The sample records some 460,000 distinct CDR3 sequences, 11% to 15% being singletons. Another study also made use of these data, one on yellow fever vaccine responses in identical twins.

Sequenced: CD4+ T cells sorted from blood. The receptors stem from a woman under 30 in good health.

The chain uses TRBV12-3 or TRBV12-4 and TRBJ2-3, with D unclear. V shed 6 bases and J shed 7 bases, with 11 bases lying between them. This CDR3 contains 12 residues. As DNA, the CDR3 is TGTGCCAGCAGCCCCGAGGAGAATACGCAGTATTTT. It yields the protein CASSPEENTQYF.

In regard to this clonotype: Since a much larger clone is just one base distant, this may be a read error. The chain employs TRBV29-1 and TRBJ2-1; D may be TRBD1 or TRBD2 (5 bases each). V lost 7 bases and J 9 bases, leaving 28 bases between the germline ends. Germline CDR1 reads SQVTM; CDR2 reads ANQGSEA. The CDR3 consists of 16 residues. The CDR3 DNA reads as TGCAGCGCCACGGGGCAACGGGGCGACCCTTCCGGTGAGCAGTTCTTC. Translation gives CSATGQRGDPSGEQFF.